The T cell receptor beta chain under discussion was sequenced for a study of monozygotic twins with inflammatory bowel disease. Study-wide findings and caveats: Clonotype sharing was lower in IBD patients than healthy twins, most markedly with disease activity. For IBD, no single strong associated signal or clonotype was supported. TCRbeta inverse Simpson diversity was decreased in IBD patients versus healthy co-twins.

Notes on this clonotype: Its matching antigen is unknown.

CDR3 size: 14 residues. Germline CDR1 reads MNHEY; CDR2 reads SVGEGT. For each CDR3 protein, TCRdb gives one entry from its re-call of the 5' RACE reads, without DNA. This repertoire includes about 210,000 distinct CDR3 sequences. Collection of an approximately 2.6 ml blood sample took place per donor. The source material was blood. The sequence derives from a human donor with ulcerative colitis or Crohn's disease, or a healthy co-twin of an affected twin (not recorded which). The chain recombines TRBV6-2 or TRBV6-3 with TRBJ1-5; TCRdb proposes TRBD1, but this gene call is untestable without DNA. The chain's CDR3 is CASSLDRLNQPQHF.